This T cell receptor (beta chain) is drawn from a study of OX40 agonist ivuxolimab in advanced cancers. The CDR3 contains 14 residues. The V end lost 5 bases, the J end lost 6 bases, and 15 bases lay between the germline ends. Germline lookup yields CDR1 SGHAT and CDR2 FQNNGV. Some clones are missing from TCRdb's copy, which holds only in-frame ones; the method was immunoSEQ multiplex PCR. This table holds about 69,000 clones, 90% found once. The J gene is TRBJ2-3, the V gene TRBV11-2; no reliable D call. The TCR was taken from an adult with an advanced solid tumor such as melanoma, head and neck, liver or kidney cancer. The sequencing here drew on CD4+ or CD8+ T cells sorted from blood, taken in a trial of the OX40 agonist ivuxolimab. CDR3: CASSPRKESDTQYF. As DNA, the CDR3 is TGTGCCAGCAGCCCTCGGAAGGAATCCGATACGCAGTATTTT.